This TCR beta chain was profiled in a study of vaccination effects on CD4 cells after COVID-19. Whole-study context: Early samples were taken at day +14, late at days +241, +227, +161. General observations from the study: Infection-derived and vaccine-derived clones contracted markedly late after vaccination. Predominantly, the post-vaccine spike-reactive clones of convalescents comprised new vaccine-induced clones.

Sequencing was performed with immunoSEQ multiplex PCR; in TCRdb, only in-frame clones are kept and a portion is missing. The table includes tens of thousands of clones, just over 75% detected once. Culture lasted around eleven days before CD4+ T cell isolation. According to PCR results, the person was infected with SARS-CoV-2 between March and December 2020. It was two doses of either the BNT162b2 or mRNA-1273 vaccine that participants received. Half the medium was replaced with IL-2 medium on days 3 and 7. As regards this clone: Antigen unknown.

CDR3 length equals 13 residues. Germline V lookup: CDR1 MDHEN, CDR2 SYDVKM. Trimming at V came to 7 bases and at J to 4 bases, leaving 6 bases not matched to a gene. This TCR was sampled from a human donor who had a prior SARS-CoV-2 infection. The sample here was CD4+ T cells from PBMCs cultured without peptide, taken after COVID-19 vaccination. The chain is built from TRBV28 and TRBJ2-7; 8 nucleotides align to TRBD1. The CDR3 protein is CASMAGGLYEQYF. The CDR3 DNA follows: TGTGCCAGCATGGCAGGGGGCCTTTACGAGCAGTACTTC.